Listed below are T cell receptor beta chains from one sample, sequenced in a study of blood T cells in healthy people across ages. One entry per CDR3 protein results from TCRdb running MiXCR on the 5' RACE reads. This table has about 1.8 million distinct CDR3 sequences, roughly 49% appearing once. Input material: blood. These receptors all stem from a middle-aged woman in good health. CDR3s include the opening cysteine and the closing phenylalanine or tryptophan. A D gene is named only where the DNA matches it firmly. Clone size is stated in some rows and not others, as once, few, many or a class when expanded.

v_gene	j_gene	abundance	d_gene	CDR3aa	CDR3nt
TRBV10-3	TRBJ1-6	-	-	CAIRVDSANSPLHF	TGTGCCATCAGGGTTGACAGCGCAAATTCACCCCTCCACTTT
TRBV12-3/TRBV12-4	TRBJ2-1	-	-	CASSLFEVVRNEQFF	TGTGCCAGCAGTTTGTTTGAAGTCGTCCGGAATGAGCAGTTCTTC
TRBV7-2	TRBJ2-3	-	-	CASSSLPGSTDTQYF	TGTGCCAGCAGCTCTCTCCCGGGCAGCACAGATACGCAGTATTTT
TRBV7-2	TRBJ2-5	-	-	CASSLASTSSQETQYF	TGTGCCAGCAGCTTAGCGAGTACTAGCAGTCAAGAGACCCAGTACTTC
TRBV27	TRBJ1-6	few	-	CASSLFRGATANSPLHF	TGTGCCAGCAGTTTATTTAGGGGCGCAACGGCCAATTCACCCCTCCACTTT
TRBV5-4	TRBJ2-3	-	TRBD1	CASSSNGQGPTDTQYF	TGTGCCAGCAGCAGCAACGGACAGGGTCCCACAGATACGCAGTATTTT
TRBV5-1	TRBJ2-5	-	TRBD1	CASSLATGTGVGETQYF	TGCGCCAGCAGCTTGGCTACCGGGACAGGGGTTGGGGAGACCCAGTACTTC
TRBV20-1	TRBJ2-5	-	-	CSARVPGRRQETQYF	TGCAGTGCTAGAGTCCCGGGTCGGAGGCAAGAGACCCAGTACTTC
TRBV3-1	TRBJ1-2	-	TRBD1	CASSHLTGDGYTF	TGTGCCAGCAGCCACCTGACAGGGGATGGCTACACCTTC
TRBV6-1	TRBJ2-3	-	TRBD2	CASTHRLAGGRTDTQYF	TGTGCCAGCACCCATCGACTAGCGGGGGGACGCACAGATACGCAGTATTTT
TRBV5-1	TRBJ2-1	-	TRBD2	CASTPAGGTDEQFF	TGCGCCAGCACCCCAGCGGGGGGCACCGATGAGCAGTTCTTC
TRBV10-2	TRBJ1-5	-	-	CASRVRGPGQPQHF	TGCGCCAGCAGGGTGAGGGGACCGGGTCAGCCCCAGCATTTT
TRBV9	TRBJ2-5	-	-	CASSPNTQYQETQYF	TGTGCCAGCAGCCCGAACACGCAGTACCAAGAGACCCAGTACTTC
TRBV20-1	TRBJ2-7	-	TRBD2	CSARVPGLAGGSYNEQYF	TGCAGTGCTAGAGTACCGGGACTAGCGGGGGGCTCCTACAATGAGCAGTACTTC
TRBV7-2	TRBJ2-1	-	-	CTSSPDGTTRSGYNEQFF	TGTACCAGCAGCCCGGACGGTACCACTAGGAGTGGGTACAATGAGCAGTTCTTC
TRBV5-6	TRBJ2-1	few	-	CASSQLGVNEQFF	TGTGCCAGCAGTCAACTAGGTGTCAATGAGCAGTTCTTC
TRBV7-2	TRBJ2-7	few	-	CASSSPVAAQYF	TGTGCCAGCAGCTCCCCCGTTGCCGCGCAGTACTTC
TRBV15	TRBJ2-7	-	-	CATSRTEIYEQYF	TGTGCCACCAGTCGTACGGAGATCTACGAGCAGTACTTC
TRBV6-1	TRBJ1-4	-	-	CASSASRGPGGEKLFF	TGTGCCAGCAGTGCCTCACGAGGGCCCGGCGGCGAAAAACTGTTTTTT
TRBV20-1	TRBJ2-7	-	-	CSATPSWGYGDEQYF	TGCAGTGCCACTCCCTCCTGGGGGTACGGGGACGAGCAGTACTTC
TRBV12-3/TRBV12-4	TRBJ2-5	few	-	CASSPYREETQYF	TGTGCCAGCAGTCCTTACAGGGAAGAGACCCAGTACTTC
TRBV7-2	TRBJ2-7	few	-	CASSLAKGGQSSYEQYF	TGTGCCAGCAGCTTAGCGAAGGGGGGCCAGAGCTCCTACGAGCAGTACTTC
TRBV12-3/TRBV12-4	TRBJ1-5	-	TRBD1	CASSVTGDNQPQHF	TGTGCCAGCAGTGTGACAGGGGACAATCAGCCCCAGCATTTT
TRBV6-2/TRBV6-3	TRBJ2-3	-	-	CATWSGTAQYF	TGTGCCACCTGGTCAGGGACGGCGCAGTATTTT
TRBV6-6	TRBJ1-4	few	TRBD1	CASSRDRGREKLFF	TGTGCCAGCAGCCGTGACAGGGGTCGGGAAAAACTGTTTTTT
TRBV12-3/TRBV12-4	TRBJ2-1	few	TRBD2	CASSSLTGLRLAGGFYNEQFF	TGTGCCAGCAGTTCATTAACAGGGCTGAGATTAGCGGGGGGCTTCTACAATGAGCAGTTCTTC
TRBV28	TRBJ2-7	-	-	CASSLVLTANEQYF	TGTGCCAGCAGTTTGGTTTTGACTGCAAATGAGCAGTACTTC
TRBV20-1	TRBJ1-1	few	TRBD1	CSARDNAARGPNTEAFF	TGCAGTGCTAGAGATAATGCGGCCAGGGGGCCGAACACTGAAGCTTTCTTT
TRBV6-5	TRBJ1-1	-	-	CASSRNVASTEAFF	TGTGCCAGCAGTAGGAACGTAGCGAGCACTGAAGCTTTCTTT
TRBV4-2	TRBJ2-1	-	-	CASSQVKTGGHNEQFF	TGTGCCAGCAGCCAAGTTAAAACGGGGGGCCACAATGAGCAGTTCTTC
TRBV6-2/TRBV6-3	TRBJ2-7	many	TRBD2	CASSFSGTTYEQYF	TGTGCCAGCAGTTTTAGCGGGACCACTTACGAGCAGTACTTC
TRBV27	TRBJ2-1	-	-	CASNSPGNRGAYNEQFF	TGTGCCAGCAACTCCCCCGGCAATAGGGGAGCCTACAATGAGCAGTTCTTC
TRBV11-2	TRBJ2-7	-	TRBD2	CASSLDWTGGELYEQYF	TGTGCCAGCAGCTTGGATTGGACGGGAGGAGAACTCTACGAGCAGTACTTC
TRBV7-2	TRBJ2-7	few	TRBD2	CASSLYHTSGVLYEQYF	TGTGCCAGCAGCTTATATCACACTAGCGGGGTCCTCTACGAGCAGTACTTC
TRBV11-1	TRBJ2-1	once	-	CASSIRQSRNEQFF	TGTGCCAGCAGCATAAGACAGAGTCGCAATGAGCAGTTCTTC
TRBV5-1	TRBJ2-1	few	TRBD2	CASSFGDAGDEQFF	TGCGCCAGCAGCTTTGGAGACGCGGGGGATGAGCAGTTCTTC
TRBV4-1	TRBJ1-2	-	TRBD1	CASSRDRGNNYGYTF	TGCGCCAGCAGCCGAGACAGGGGAAACAACTATGGCTACACCTTC
TRBV7-9	TRBJ2-1	-	TRBD1	CASSFRQGEYNEQFF	TGTGCCAGCAGCTTTCGACAGGGGGAGTACAATGAGCAGTTCTTC
TRBV6-5	TRBJ2-1	-	TRBD1	CASSYFPGQGARNEQFF	TGTGCCAGCAGTTATTTCCCCGGACAGGGGGCGAGGAATGAGCAGTTCTTC
TRBV20-1	TRBJ1-5	-	-	CSAGSGPASNQPQHF	TGCAGTGCTGGTTCGGGTCCGGCTAGCAATCAGCCCCAGCATTTT
TRBV2	TRBJ1-5	-	TRBD1	CASLQGYGQPQHF	TGTGCCAGCCTACAGGGGTATGGTCAGCCCCAGCATTTT
TRBV27	TRBJ2-5	-	-	CASSWSGYQETQYF	TGTGCCAGCAGTTGGAGCGGGTACCAAGAGACCCAGTACTTC
TRBV28	TRBJ2-7	few	TRBD1	CASRTGTGGEQYF	TGTGCCAGCAGAACCGGGACAGGAGGCGAGCAGTACTTC
TRBV20-1	TRBJ1-2	-	TRBD1	CSARGDRSYGYTF	TGCAGTGCTAGGGGGGACAGGAGCTATGGCTACACCTTC
TRBV5-1	TRBJ2-5	-	-	CASSTRVRETQYF	TGCGCCAGCAGCACGCGCGTCAGAGAGACCCAGTACTTC
TRBV9	TRBJ2-3	once	TRBD2	CASSVGGSTTGTQYF	TGTGCCAGCAGCGTCGGGGGGTCCACCACAGGTACGCAGTATTTT